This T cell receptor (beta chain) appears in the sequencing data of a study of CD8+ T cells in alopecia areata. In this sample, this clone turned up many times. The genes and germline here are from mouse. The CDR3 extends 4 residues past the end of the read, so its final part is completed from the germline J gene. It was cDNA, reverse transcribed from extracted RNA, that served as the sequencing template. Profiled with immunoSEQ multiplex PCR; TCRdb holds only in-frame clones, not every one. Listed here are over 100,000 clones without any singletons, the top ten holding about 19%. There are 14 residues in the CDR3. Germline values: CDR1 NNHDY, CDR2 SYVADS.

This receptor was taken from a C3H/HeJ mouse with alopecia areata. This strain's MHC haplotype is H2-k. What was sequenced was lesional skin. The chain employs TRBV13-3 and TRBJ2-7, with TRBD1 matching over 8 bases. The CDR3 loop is CASSDQGARYEQYF. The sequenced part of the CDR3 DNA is TGTGCCAGCAGTGATCAGGGGGCGCGGTAT.